The TCR beta chain under discussion was sequenced for a study of cytomegalovirus exposure and HLA in healthy donors. Overall study results and limits: For TCR beta chains, V- and J-gene trimming was later linked to a missense DCLRE1C variant.

PCR amplification relied on 60 Vbeta primers (plus 13 Jbeta primers). This table comes from immunoSEQ multiplex PCR, and its TCRdb copy is limited to in-frame clones, with some not included. The data contain roughly 200,000 clones, roughly 10% of them seen just once; the ten biggest clones take up 1% to 1.5%. This CDR3 has 15 residues. Germline CDR1 is ENHRY and CDR2 is SYGVKD. V was pared by 3 bases and J by 2 bases, with 6 bases of the junction left unmatched. This clone came up a few times. Its antigen is still unknown. The V gene is TRBV10-3, the J gene TRBJ2-7; 8 bases are shared with TRBD2. This clonotype originated in a young woman in good health and CMV-seropositive. Sequenced material: PBMCs. CDR3 bases: TGTGCCATCAGTGAACCCTATAGCGGGACCTACGAGCAGTACTTC. Residues: CAISEPYSGTYEQYF.